These 14 T cell receptor beta chains originate from one sample sequenced in a study of response to subunit inactivated influenza vaccine. Using its own MiXCR run on the RT-PCR reads, TCRdb lists one record per CDR3 protein. The data contain hundreds of thousands of distinct CDR3 sequences, around 9.9% of them singletons. Specimen: PBMCs from blood, collected around seven weeks after vaccination. The receptors come from a man aged 45-65 years who received an inactivated influenza vaccine.

The chain employs TRBV6-5 and TRBJ1-1, with 7 bases identical to TRBD1. V was pared by 0 bases and J by 0 bases, with 13 bases of the junction left unmatched. The CDR3 runs to 19 residues. Per the germline V gene, CDR1 is MNHEY and CDR2 is SVGAGI. The CDR3: CASSYSLRGTATMNTEAFF. CDR3 DNA sequence: TGTGCCAGCAGTTACTCGCTTAGGGGGACAGCAACCATGAACACTGAAGCTTTCTTT.

To note about this clonotype: A much larger clone is a single base away; this may be a read error. This rearrangement joins TRBV10-3 to TRBJ2-2; D not resolved. The CDR3 covers 12 residues. CDR1 is ENHRY and CDR2 is SYGVKD in the germline V gene. V dropped 3 bases and J dropped 5 bases, with 4 bases sitting between them. The CDR3 sequence is CAISEGTGELFF. CDR3 DNA sequence: TGTGCCATCAGTGAAGGGACCGGGGAGCTGTTTTTT.

This chain uses TRBV7-8 with TRBJ2-3, with 8 bases identical to TRBD2. Germline V CDR1 and CDR2: SGHVS, FQNEAQ. The CDR3 is 15 residues long. J lost 6 bases, V lost 4 bases, and 9 bases had no gene match. The DNA for the CDR3 is TGTGCCAGCAGCTCACCGGGACTAGAGCTGGATACGCAGTATTTT. This encodes CASSSPGLELDTQYF.

The V and J genes are TRBV7-2 and TRBJ1-2; unclear D gene. The CDR3 is made up of 13 amino acids. Deletions cut 3 bases from V and 4 bases from J, with 9 bases between. The germline V gene encodes CDR1 SGHTA and CDR2 FQGNSA. CDR3 nucleotide sequence: TGTGCCAGCAGCTTCAAGAGGAGCTATGGCTACACCTTC. As protein: CASSFKRSYGYTF. The variable domain in full, with the rest retrieved from reference TRBV7-2 and TRBJ1-2, is GAGVSQSPSNKVTEKGKDVELRCDPISGHTALYWYRQSLGQGLEFLIYFQGNSAPDKSGLPSDRFSAERTGGSVSTLTIQRTQQEDSAVYLCASSFKRSYGYTFGSGTRLTVV.

This chain uses TRBV15 with TRBJ2-5; D ambiguous. V was clipped by 3 bases and J by 6 bases, with 17 bases between them. The CDR3 contains 15 residues. CDR1 LNHNV and CDR2 YYDKDF come from the germline V gene (reference sequence). CDR3: CATSSNPDPRQTQYF. DNA for the CDR3: TGTGCCACCAGCAGTAACCCTGACCCCCGCCAGACCCAGTACTTC.

This chain joins TRBV4-3 and TRBJ2-3; a possible D gene is TRBD2 (5 bases). Trimming cost V 4 bases and J 0 bases, with 8 bases left between them. Germline assignment: CDR1 LGHNA and CDR2 YSLEER. The CDR3 covers 14 residues. The CDR3 DNA follows: TGCGCCAGCAGCCGCCGGGGTAGCACAGATACGCAGTATTTT. As protein: CASSRRGSTDTQYF.

V gene TRBV2 combines with J gene TRBJ2-7, with D perhaps TRBD1 (6 bases). The CDR3 totals 12 residues. Looked up from germline, CDR1 is SNHLY and CDR2 is FYNNEI. Trimming pared 6 bases from V and 5 bases from J, leaving 11 bases between. CDR3 DNA: TGTGCCAGCAGCTCACAGGGAAACGAGCAGTACTTC. Its protein is CASSSQGNEQYF. Using reference TRBV2 and TRBJ2-7 for the parts outside the CDR3, the full variable domain is EPEVTQTPSHQVTQMGQEVILRCVPISNHLYFYWYRQILGQKVEFLVSFYNNEISEKSEIFDDQFSVERPDGSNFTLKIRSTKLEDSAMYFCASSSQGNEQYFGPGTRLTVT.

In this sample, this clonotype turned up a few times. The rearrangement links TRBV7-6 to TRBJ1-6; D is uncertain. The germline CDR1 and CDR2 sequences are SGHVS and FNYEAQ. The CDR3 loop spans 16 amino acids. The ends were cut back, 5 bases at V and 9 bases at J, with 20 bases in the middle. DNA of the CDR3: TGTGCCAGCAGCCCAGGACTGGGCATGGAGTCTTCACCCCTCCACTTT. It is translated as CASSPGLGMESSPLHF.

This clonotype was seen ten or more times. The rearrangement joins TRBV12-3 or TRBV12-4 to TRBJ2-2; D call uncertain. Trimming removed 6 bases at V and 7 bases at J, with 6 bases between. The CDR3 is 11 amino acids. The chain's CDR3 is CASRGIGELFF. As DNA, the CDR3 is TGTGCCAGCAGGGGGATCGGGGAGCTGTTTTTT.

The chain combines TRBV7-8 with TRBJ2-5, with 9 positions matching TRBD2. The CDR3 extends over 19 amino acids. Germline V gene data show CDR1 as SGHVS and CDR2 as FQNEAQ. J lost 5 bases, V lost 0 bases, and 16 bases had no gene match. The CDR3 region is CASSLARVRLAARRETQYF. The CDR3 bases are TGTGCCAGCAGCTTAGCGCGGGTTCGACTAGCGGCCCGCCGGGAGACCCAGTACTTC.

This chain joins TRBV5-1 and TRBJ2-4; possibly TRBD1 for D (5 bases). With 2 bases removed from V and 8 bases from J, the gap between germline ends came to 8 bases. The germline CDR1 and CDR2 sequences are SGHRS and YFSETQ. The CDR3 loop spans 12 amino acids. DNA of the CDR3: TGCGCCAGCAGCTTAGGGGATGACATTCAGTACTTC. This sequence encodes CASSLGDDIQYF. Filled out from reference TRBV5-1 and TRBJ2-4, the complete variable domain reads KAGVTQTPRYLIKTRGQQVTLSCSPISGHRSVSWYQQTPGQGLQFLFEYFSETQRNKGNFPGRFSGRQFSNSRSEMNVSTLELGDSALYLCASSLGDDIQYFGAGTRLSVL.

This clonotype was seen a handful of times. The chain couples TRBV7-2 to TRBJ2-3; D is ambiguous. V was shortened by 8 bases and J by 1 base, with 7 bases between the two germline ends. Germline V gene data show CDR1 as SGHTA and CDR2 as FQGNSA. The CDR3 has 12 amino acids. In DNA, the CDR3 is TGTGCCAGCGACCGGGGCACAGATACGCAGTATTTT. Amino acids: CASDRGTDTQYF.

V and J are TRBV5-1 and TRBJ2-7; D possibly matches TRBD1 or TRBD2 (5 bases each). This CDR3 region has 14 residues. Trimming shortened V by 3 bases and J by 3 bases, and 13 bases separated the two germline ends. CDR1 and CDR2 (germline): SGHRS, YFSETQ. The CDR3 coding sequence is TGCGCCAGCAGCTCCCCGGGACCGAACTACGAGCAGTACTTC. It translates to CASSSPGPNYEQYF.

This clonotype was seen a handful of times. CDR3 DNA: TGTGCCAGCAGTTTATCGGCTAGCGGGGGCCTATCCTACGAGCAGTACTTC. It translates to CASSLSASGGLSYEQYF. V usage is TRBV28 and J usage is TRBJ2-7; 10 bases line up with TRBD2. This CDR3 spans 17 amino acids. V trimming: 1 base; J trimming: 1 base; junction bases outside the gene matches: 7. The germline V gene has CDR1 MDHEN and CDR2 SYDVKM.